This T cell receptor (beta chain) was captured by sequencing in a study of blood T cell repertoires in COVID-19. At the level of the study: Acute and convalescent COVID-19 samples came from the United States, Italy and Spain.

The data were produced by immunoSEQ multiplex PCR, yet TCRdb's version contains in-frame clones alone and is incomplete. In the table there are 70,000 to 75,000 clones, 80% to 90% of which are singletons. Sequencing was performed on peripheral blood. This sequence originates from a woman in her seventies with acute or convalescent COVID-19.

The CDR3 DNA sequence: TGTGCCAGCAGTTCCGGAGGGGTGCAGCCCCAGCATTTT. It encodes CASSSGGVQPQHF. The chain couples TRBV6-5 to TRBJ1-5; possible D gene TRBD1, 5 bases. This CDR3 region has 13 residues. The germline V gene has CDR1 MNHEY and CDR2 SVGAGI. V lost 4 bases and J 7 bases, leaving 11 bases between the germline ends.